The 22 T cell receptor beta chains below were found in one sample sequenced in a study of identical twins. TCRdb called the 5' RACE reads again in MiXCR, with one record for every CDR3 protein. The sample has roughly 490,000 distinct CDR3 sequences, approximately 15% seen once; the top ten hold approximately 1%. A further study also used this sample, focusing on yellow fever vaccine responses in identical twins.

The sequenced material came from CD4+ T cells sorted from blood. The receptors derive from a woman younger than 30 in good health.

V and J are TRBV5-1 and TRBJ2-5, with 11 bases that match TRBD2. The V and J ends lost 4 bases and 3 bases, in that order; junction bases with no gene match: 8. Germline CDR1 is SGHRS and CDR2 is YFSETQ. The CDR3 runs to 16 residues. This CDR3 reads CASSAEPGLAEETQYF. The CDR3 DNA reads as TGCGCCAGCAGCGCAGAGCCGGGACTAGCGGAAGAGACCCAGTACTTC.

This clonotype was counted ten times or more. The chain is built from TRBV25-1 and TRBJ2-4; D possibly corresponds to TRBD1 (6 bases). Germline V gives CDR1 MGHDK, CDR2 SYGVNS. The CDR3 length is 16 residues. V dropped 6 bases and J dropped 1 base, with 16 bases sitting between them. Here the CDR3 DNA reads TGTGCCAGCAGCCAAGCGGCAGGGGAGGCCAAAAACATTCAGTACTTC. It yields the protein CASSQAAGEAKNIQYF.

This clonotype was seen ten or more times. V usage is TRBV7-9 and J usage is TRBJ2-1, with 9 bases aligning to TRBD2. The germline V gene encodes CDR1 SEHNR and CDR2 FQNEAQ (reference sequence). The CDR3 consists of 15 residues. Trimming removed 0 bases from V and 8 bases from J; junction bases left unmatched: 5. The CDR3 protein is CASSLAGGREDEQFF. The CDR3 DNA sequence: TGTGCCAGCAGCTTAGCAGGCGGGAGGGAGGATGAGCAGTTCTTC.

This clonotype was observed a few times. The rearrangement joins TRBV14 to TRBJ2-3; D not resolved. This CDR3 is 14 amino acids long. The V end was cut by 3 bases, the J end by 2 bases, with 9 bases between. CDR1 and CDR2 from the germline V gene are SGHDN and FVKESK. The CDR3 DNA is TGTGCCAGCAGCCAGCCGGCCCTCACAGATACGCAGTATTTT. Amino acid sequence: CASSQPALTDTQYF.

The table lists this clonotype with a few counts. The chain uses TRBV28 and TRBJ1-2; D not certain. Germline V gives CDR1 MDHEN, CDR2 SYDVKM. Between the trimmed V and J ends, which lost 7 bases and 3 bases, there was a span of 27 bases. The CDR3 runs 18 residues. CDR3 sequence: CASTSAGISPGIYYGYTF. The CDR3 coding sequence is TGTGCCAGCACCTCCGCTGGGATTTCGCCGGGTATTTACTATGGCTACACCTTC.

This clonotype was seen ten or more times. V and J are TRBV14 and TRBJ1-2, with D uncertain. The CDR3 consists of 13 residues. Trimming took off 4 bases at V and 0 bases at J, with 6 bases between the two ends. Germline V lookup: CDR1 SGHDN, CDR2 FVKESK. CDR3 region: CASSPPTNYGYTF. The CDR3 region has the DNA TGTGCCAGCAGCCCACCTACTAACTATGGCTACACCTTC. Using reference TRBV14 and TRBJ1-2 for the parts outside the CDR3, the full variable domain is EAGVTQFPSHSVIEKGQTVTLRCDPISGHDNLYWYRRVMGKEIKFLLHFVKESKQDESGMPNNRFLAERTGGTYSTLKVQPAELEDSGVYFCASSPPTNYGYTFGSGTRLTVV.

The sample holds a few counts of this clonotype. The CDR3 DNA sequence: TGTGCCAGCAGCTTAGGGACTCGCGACCATGAGCAGTTCTTC. Protein product: CASSLGTRDHEQFF. The chain uses TRBV7-9 and TRBJ2-1; tentative D call: TRBD2 (5 bases). Germline V gene sequence: CDR1 SEHNR, CDR2 FQNEAQ (reference sequence). Trimming removed 1 base at V and 8 bases at J, with 12 bases between. The CDR3 has 14 amino acids.

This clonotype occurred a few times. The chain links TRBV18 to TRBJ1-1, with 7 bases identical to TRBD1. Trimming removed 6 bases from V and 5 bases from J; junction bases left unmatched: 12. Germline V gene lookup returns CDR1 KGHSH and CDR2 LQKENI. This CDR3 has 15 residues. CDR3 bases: TGTGCCAGCTCTCCCCGGGGCTCAGGGGGGACTGAAGCTTTCTTT. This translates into CASSPRGSGGTEAFF.

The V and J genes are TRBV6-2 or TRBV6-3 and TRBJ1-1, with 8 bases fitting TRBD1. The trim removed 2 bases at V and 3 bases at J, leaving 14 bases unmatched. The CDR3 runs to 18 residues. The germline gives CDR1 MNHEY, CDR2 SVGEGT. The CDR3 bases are TGTGCCAGCAGTTACCAAATCCCTCGGACAGGGACAGACACTGAAGCTTTCTTT. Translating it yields CASSYQIPRTGTDTEAFF.

CDR3 bases: TGTGCCATCAGCCGGACTAGCGGTAGCACAGATACGCAGTATTTT. As protein: CAISRTSGSTDTQYF. The genes are TRBV10-3 and TRBJ2-3, with 10 bases lining up with TRBD2. The germline gives CDR1 ENHRY, CDR2 SYGVKD. The CDR3 covers 15 residues. Germline trimming cut 6 bases from V and 0 bases from J; bases unmatched to any gene: 3.

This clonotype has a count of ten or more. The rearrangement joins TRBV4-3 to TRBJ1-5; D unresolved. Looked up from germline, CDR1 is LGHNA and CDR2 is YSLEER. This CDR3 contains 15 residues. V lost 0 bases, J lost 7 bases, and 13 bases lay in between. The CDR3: CASSQEAGAGQPQHF. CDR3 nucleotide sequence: TGCGCCAGCAGCCAAGAGGCGGGAGCAGGCCAGCCCCAGCATTTT.

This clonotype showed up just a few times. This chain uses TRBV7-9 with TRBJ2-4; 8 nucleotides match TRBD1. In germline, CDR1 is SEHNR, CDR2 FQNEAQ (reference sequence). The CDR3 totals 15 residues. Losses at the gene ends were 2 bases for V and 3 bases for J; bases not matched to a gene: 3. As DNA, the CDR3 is TGTGCCAGCAGCTTAAGGACAGGGAACAAAAACATTCAGTACTTC. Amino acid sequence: CASSLRTGNKNIQYF.

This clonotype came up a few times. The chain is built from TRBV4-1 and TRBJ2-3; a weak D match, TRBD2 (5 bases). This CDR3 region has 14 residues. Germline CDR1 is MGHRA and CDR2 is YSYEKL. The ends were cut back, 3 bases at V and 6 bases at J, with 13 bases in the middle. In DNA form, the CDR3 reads TGCGCCAGCAGCCATGAATTGCCGGGGGATACGCAGTATTTT. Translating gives CASSHELPGDTQYF.

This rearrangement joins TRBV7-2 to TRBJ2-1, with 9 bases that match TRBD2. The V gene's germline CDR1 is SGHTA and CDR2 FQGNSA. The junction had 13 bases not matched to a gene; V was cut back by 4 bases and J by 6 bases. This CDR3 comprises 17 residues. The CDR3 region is CASSSMKLAGASNEQFF. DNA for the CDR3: TGTGCCAGCAGCTCTATGAAATTAGCGGGAGCGAGCAATGAGCAGTTCTTC.

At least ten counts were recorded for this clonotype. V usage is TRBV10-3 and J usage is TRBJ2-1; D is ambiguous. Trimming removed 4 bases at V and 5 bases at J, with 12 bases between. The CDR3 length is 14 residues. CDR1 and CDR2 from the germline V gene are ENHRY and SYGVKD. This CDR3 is CAISATSENNEQFF. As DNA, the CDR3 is TGTGCCATCAGTGCGACCTCGGAGAACAATGAGCAGTTCTTC.

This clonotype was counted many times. The CDR3 sequence is CASRPGTVGQPQHF. The CDR3 DNA is TGTGCCAGCAGACCTGGGACAGTCGGTCAGCCCCAGCATTTT. This chain joins TRBV12-3 or TRBV12-4 and TRBJ1-5; TRBD1 matches 7 bases. V dropped 6 bases and J dropped 6; count of bases not matched to a gene: 8. The CDR3 has 14 amino acids.

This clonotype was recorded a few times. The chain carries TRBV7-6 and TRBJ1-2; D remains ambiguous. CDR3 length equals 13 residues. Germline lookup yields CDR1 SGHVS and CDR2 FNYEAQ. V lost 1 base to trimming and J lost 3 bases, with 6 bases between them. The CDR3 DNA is TGTGCCAGCAGCTTAGGGGTGGACTATGGCTACACCTTC. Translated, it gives CASSLGVDYGYTF.

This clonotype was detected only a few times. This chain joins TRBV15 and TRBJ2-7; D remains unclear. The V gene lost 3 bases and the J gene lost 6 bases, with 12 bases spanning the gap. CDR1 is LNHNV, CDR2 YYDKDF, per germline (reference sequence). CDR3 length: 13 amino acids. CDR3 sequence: CATSSTLRREQYF. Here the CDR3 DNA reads TGTGCCACCAGCAGTACTCTCAGGCGCGAGCAGTACTTC. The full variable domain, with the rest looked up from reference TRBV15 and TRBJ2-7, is DAMVIQNPRYQVTQFGKPVTLSCSQTLNHNVMYWYQQKSSQAPKLLFHYYDKDFNNEADTPDNFQSRRPNTSFCFLDIRSPGLGDTAMYLCATSSTLRREQYFGPGTRLTVT.

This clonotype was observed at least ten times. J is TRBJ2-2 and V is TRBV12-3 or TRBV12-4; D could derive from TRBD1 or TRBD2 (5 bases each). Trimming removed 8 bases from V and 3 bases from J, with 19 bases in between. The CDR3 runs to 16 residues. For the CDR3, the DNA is TGTGCCAGCGGGGGTCTCGAAGCAGGTTACACCGGGGAGCTGTTTTTT. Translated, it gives CASGGLEAGYTGELFF.

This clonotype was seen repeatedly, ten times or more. The CDR3 loop is CASSLGAGGQYQETQYF. Here the CDR3 DNA reads TGTGCCAGCAGCTTAGGAGCGGGAGGGCAGTACCAAGAGACCCAGTACTTC. The chain carries TRBV11-2 and TRBJ2-5, with 10 bases matching TRBD2. Germline CDR1 reads SGHAT; CDR2 reads FQNNGV. Losses at the gene ends were 1 base for V and 0 bases for J; bases not matched to a gene: 5. This CDR3 region has 17 residues.

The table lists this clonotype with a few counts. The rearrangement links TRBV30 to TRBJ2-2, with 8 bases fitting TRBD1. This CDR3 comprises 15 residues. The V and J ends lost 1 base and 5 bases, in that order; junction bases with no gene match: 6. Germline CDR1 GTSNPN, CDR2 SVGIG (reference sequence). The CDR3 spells CAWSGRQGRTGELFF. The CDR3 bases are TGTGCCTGGAGTGGAAGACAGGGGAGGACCGGGGAGCTGTTTTTT.

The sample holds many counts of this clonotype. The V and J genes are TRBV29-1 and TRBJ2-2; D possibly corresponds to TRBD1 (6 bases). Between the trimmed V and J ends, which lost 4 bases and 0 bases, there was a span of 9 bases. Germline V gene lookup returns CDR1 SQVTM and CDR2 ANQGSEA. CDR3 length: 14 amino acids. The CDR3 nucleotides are TGCAGCGTTGCAGGGGCAACGAACACCGGGGAGCTGTTTTTT. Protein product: CSVAGATNTGELFF.